The count of the clone carrying this TCR beta chain is one. Its antigen is still unknown. Per the germline V gene, CDR1 is MGHRA and CDR2 is YSYEKL. The V end lost 3 bases, the J end lost 9 bases, and 24 bases lay between the germline ends. The CDR3 is 17 residues long. The study ran its PCR with 60 Vbeta and 13 Jbeta primers. Assay used: immunoSEQ multiplex PCR; TCRdb lists only in-frame clones, some missing. The table records 60,000 to 80,000 clones, approximately 79% of them present only once. The sample belongs to a study of cytomegalovirus exposure and HLA in healthy donors. Study findings and constraints: Specificity for CMV antigens was confirmed in vitro for a few of the CMV-associated chains. Later genetic work tied a missense DCLRE1C variant to beta-chain V and J trimming. In a later analysis, common viral pathogens appeared linked to several of the most significant clusters.

Healthy bone marrow donors supplied every sample. The material sequenced was PBMCs. The receptor comes from a woman in her 30s in good health and CMV-seronegative. The chain recombines TRBV4-1 with TRBJ2-1, with a possible D match to TRBD2 (6 bases). The CDR3 sequence is CASSQDSGGEPVVEQFF. The CDR3 DNA reads TGCGCCAGCAGCCAGGACTCCGGGGGTGAGCCCGTGGTTGAGCAGTTCTTC.